This T cell receptor (beta chain) was recorded in a study of blood T cells in healthy people across ages. As for the study in general: Template switching captured about one barcoded beta molecule per two T cells.

Study-wide findings and caveats: Long-lived donors had more naive CD4+ cells and higher diversity than aged donors.

Investigators took ten milliliters of peripheral blood from every donor. A second PCR of 7 to 11 cycles used a sample-barcoded 5' primer and a J-beta primer mix. TCRdb fed the 5' RACE reads into MiXCR, producing one record per CDR3 protein. Here the sample spans roughly 2 million distinct CDR3 sequences, approximately 50% being singletons. This clonotype was found once. The antigen is not known. Its ends do not fully match the called genes, so a read error is possible. This CDR3 contains 20 residues. The J gene is TRBJ2-6, the V gene TRBV12-3 or TRBV12-4, with 15 bases matching TRBD2. This TCR was sampled from a woman between 40 and 50 years old in good health. Sequencing was done on a sample of blood. The CDR3 sequence is CTSSPPGLAGGYSGANVLTF. In DNA form, the CDR3 reads TGTACCAGCAGCCCACCGGGACTAGCGGGGGGATACTCTGGGGCCAACGTCCTGACTTTC.